This TCR beta chain derives from a study of cytomegalovirus exposure and HLA in healthy donors. Study-wide findings and caveats: The authors later linked a missense DCLRE1C variant to TCR beta V- and J-gene trimming. Later, TCR association rates were found to vary by HLA locus, highest for DRB1 and lowest for HLA-C. The study dropped some indistinguishable V segments, TRBV6-2 and TRBV6-3 among them.

The CDR3 consists of 14 residues. CDR1 is SNHLY and CDR2 is FYNNEI in the germline V gene. The V end lost 6 bases, the J end lost 0 bases, and 11 bases lay between the germline ends. This clone appeared once. The antigen remains undetermined. Amplification used 60 Vbeta primers and 13 Jbeta primers. Generated by immunoSEQ multiplex PCR, the TCRdb table keeps only in-frame clones and is missing some. Of about 150,000 clones in the sample, roughly four fifths are singletons; the top ten hold 3.4%. The V gene is TRBV2, the J gene TRBJ2-5; D not resolved. The sequenced sample was PBMCs. This receptor was taken from a male donor in good health and CMV-seronegative. In nucleotides, the CDR3 is TGTGCCAGCAGGAAGCATGAATACCAAGAGACCCAGTACTTC. Residues: CASRKHEYQETQYF. The full variable domain, completed using reference TRBV2 and TRBJ2-5, is EPEVTQTPSHQVTQMGQEVILRCVPISNHLYFYWYRQILGQKVEFLVSFYNNEISEKSEIFDDQFSVERPDGSNFTLKIRSTKLEDSAMYFCASRKHEYQETQYFGPGTRLLVL.